This passage covers 17 T cell receptor beta chains from one sample sequenced in a study of cytomegalovirus exposure and HLA in healthy donors. Researchers ran the PCR with 60 Vbeta and 13 Jbeta primers. Using immunoSEQ multiplex PCR, the repertoire was profiled, and TCRdb retains in-frame clones only, with some absent. The sample yields about 120,000 clones, 60% to 85% seen once. The specimen was PBMCs. Every receptor here comes from a woman between 40 and 55 years old in good health and CMV-seropositive.

This rearrangement joins TRBV19 to TRBJ2-7, with TRBD1 identical over 8 bases. J lost 6 bases, V lost 3 bases, and 10 bases had no gene match. The length of the CDR3 is 15 residues. CDR1 is LNHDA and CDR2 is SQIVND in the germline V gene (reference sequence). The CDR3 DNA is TGTGCCAGTAGTATCTCCGGACAGGGAATCGGCGAGCAGTACTTC. This sequence encodes CASSISGQGIGEQYF.

This rearrangement joins TRBV11-2 to TRBJ2-7; the match to TRBD1 covers 8 bases. The CDR3 spans 14 residues. Germline V gene sequence: CDR1 SGHAT, CDR2 FQNNGV. With 1 base clipped from V and 5 bases from J, the junction kept 4 bases outside the gene matches. The CDR3 DNA is TGTGCCAGCAGCTTAGGGACAGGGTGGAACGAGCAGTACTTC. It yields the protein CASSLGTGWNEQYF.

This clone has only one observation. The chain's CDR3 is CAIGAGQGLGGYTF. CDR3 bases: TGTGCCATCGGAGCGGGACAGGGCCTGGGAGGCTACACCTTC. This chain joins TRBV10-3 and TRBJ1-2; 9 bases map to TRBD1. The CDR3 has 14 residues. In germline, CDR1 is ENHRY, CDR2 SYGVKD. Trimming at V came to 8 bases and at J to 8 bases, leaving 12 bases not matched to a gene.

This chain links TRBV7-6 with TRBJ2-2, with 9 bases aligning to TRBD1. In germline, CDR1 is SGHVS, CDR2 FNYEAQ. V gave up 6 bases and J gave up 4 bases; unmatched junction bases: 9. The CDR3 covers 16 residues. The CDR3 loop reads CASRHRTGVGTGELFF. The CDR3 nucleotides are TGTGCCAGCAGGCATCGGACAGGGGTCGGCACCGGGGAGCTGTTTTTT.

V and J are TRBV20-1 and TRBJ2-1, with D possibly matching TRBD2 (6 bases). Trimming cost V 7 bases and J 7 bases, with 11 bases left between them. The CDR3 consists of 11 residues. Germline CDR1 DFQATT, CDR2 SNEGSKA (reference sequence). The CDR3 loop reads CSGRRGNEQFF. Here the CDR3 DNA reads TGCAGTGGGCGGAGGGGTAATGAGCAGTTCTTC.

This chain uses TRBV19 with TRBJ1-5; no definite D call. The length of the CDR3 is 13 residues. Germline V lookup: CDR1 LNHDA, CDR2 SQIVND (reference sequence). The V end was cut by 2 bases, the J end by 6 bases, with 8 bases between. The DNA for the CDR3 is TGTGCCAGTAGTATACAGACTACTCAGCCCCAGCATTTT. It codes for CASSIQTTQPQHF. The full variable domain, its missing parts supplied by reference TRBV19 and TRBJ1-5, is DGGITQSPKYLFRKEGQNVTLSCEQNLNHDAMYWYRQDPGQGLRLIYYSQIVNDFQKGDIAEGYSVSREKKESFPLTVTSAQKNPTAFYLCASSIQTTQPQHFGDGTRLSIL.

The J gene is TRBJ1-2, the V gene TRBV5-4, with TRBD1 matching over 7 bases. The J segment lost 2 bases and the V segment lost 4 bases, leaving 5 bases of the junction unmatched. CDR1 is SGHNT and CDR2 is YYREEE in the germline V gene (reference sequence). This CDR3 comprises 14 residues. CDR3 sequence (DNA): TGTGCCAGCAGCCCGGTGGGACAGAACTATGGCTACACCTTC. Translated, it gives CASSPVGQNYGYTF.

A remark on this clone: Without the conserved terminal phenylalanine or tryptophan, this CDR3 likely stems from a read error. The chain joins TRBV30 to TRBJ1-4; 7 bases match TRBD1. Per the germline V gene, CDR1 is GTSNPN and CDR2 is SVGIG (reference sequence). The V segment lost 2 bases and the J segment 7 bases; nucleotides outside the gene matches: 7. The CDR3 has 14 residues. For the CDR3, the DNA is TGTGCCTGGAGTCCCGGGACAGAGCCTGAAAAACTGTTTGTT. Protein product: CAWSPGTEPEKLFV.

The chain is built from TRBV5-4 and TRBJ2-5; D call uncertain. This CDR3 region has 13 residues. V was clipped by 4 bases and J by 5 bases, with 12 bases between them. Germline V gene sequence: CDR1 SGHNT, CDR2 YYREEE (reference sequence). This CDR3 reads CASSRTERETQYF. The CDR3 DNA reads TGTGCCAGCAGCCGAACTGAGAGGGAGACCCAGTACTTC.

The chain couples TRBV10-3 to TRBJ1-2, with 9 positions matching TRBD1. Trimming cost V 8 bases and J 2 bases; bases outside gene matches: 0. Germline V gene data show CDR1 as ENHRY and CDR2 as SYGVKD. The CDR3 is made up of 12 amino acids. The CDR3 DNA is TGTGCCATCGGGACAGGGAACTATGGCTACACCTTC. Its translation is CAIGTGNYGYTF.

This clone appeared once. This chain links TRBV4-2 with TRBJ1-2; D gene unclear. Germline V gene lookup returns CDR1 LGHNA and CDR2 YNFKEQ. V dropped 0 bases and J dropped 1 base, with 12 bases sitting between them. The CDR3 is made up of 16 amino acids. The CDR3 protein is CASSQERETINYGYTF. The DNA of the CDR3 is TGTGCCAGCAGCCAAGAGCGGGAGACGATTAACTATGGCTACACCTTC.

Regarding this clone: Within the sample, other DNA sequences also encode this same CDR3. This rearrangement joins TRBV5-1 to TRBJ2-5; the D is unclear. V gave up 0 bases and J gave up 3 bases, with 6 bases separating them. The CDR3 is 13 amino acids. CDR1 is SGHRS and CDR2 is YFSETQ in the germline V gene. CDR3 bases: TGCGCCAGCAGCTTGGCCTCGGAAGAGACCCAGTACTTC. Translating gives CASSLASEETQYF.

This chain joins TRBV9 and TRBJ2-3, with no clear D. V was cut by 4 bases and J by 4 bases, with 7 bases left in between. Germline V gives CDR1 SGDLS, CDR2 YYNGEE. The CDR3 runs 12 residues. The CDR3, as DNA: TGTGCCAGCAGCCCCCTCTCAGATACGCAGTATTTT. As protein: CASSPLSDTQYF.

The chain employs TRBV9 and TRBJ2-5; 8 positions match TRBD2. Germline V gene sequence: CDR1 SGDLS, CDR2 YYNGEE. Losses at the gene ends were 0 bases for V and 4 bases for J; bases not matched to a gene: 8. The CDR3 is made up of 16 amino acids. The chain's CDR3 is CASSVVPGGPPETQYF. CDR3 sequence (DNA): TGTGCCAGCAGCGTAGTTCCGGGGGGGCCCCCAGAGACCCAGTACTTC.

The V call is TRBV5-4, the J call TRBJ2-2; no reliable D call. CDR1 and CDR2 from the germline V gene are SGHNT and YYREEE (reference sequence). This CDR3 is built from 13 residues. Trimming removed 3 bases from V and 7 bases from J, with 10 bases in between. The CDR3 protein is CASSSTLGGELFF. The CDR3 region has the DNA TGTGCCAGCAGCTCGACATTGGGCGGGGAGCTGTTTTTT.

This clone was observed once. V and J are TRBV10-1 and TRBJ2-1, with 7 bases fitting TRBD2. J was trimmed by 0 bases and V by 8 bases; bases with no gene match: 7. Germline V gene data show CDR1 as WNHNN and CDR2 as SYGVQD (reference sequence). This CDR3 spans 15 amino acids. CDR3: CASWLAEISYNEQFF. In nucleotides, the CDR3 is TGCGCCAGCTGGCTAGCGGAGATCTCCTACAATGAGCAGTTCTTC.

The V and J genes are TRBV7-9 and TRBJ1-5, with a possible D match to TRBD1 (5 bases). With 1 base removed from V and 4 bases from J, the gap between germline ends came to 8 bases. The CDR3 totals 14 residues. Germline V gene data show CDR1 as SEHNR and CDR2 as FQNEAQ (reference sequence). The CDR3 DNA reads as TGTGCCAGCAGCTTAGGGGGCGGAAATCAGCCCCAGCATTTT. This encodes CASSLGGGNQPQHF. Full variable domain (missing parts from reference TRBV7-9 and TRBJ1-5): DTGVSQNPRHKITKRGQNVTFRCDPISEHNRLYWYRQTLGQGPEFLTYFQNEAQLEKSRLLSDRFSAERPKGSFSTLEIQRTEQGDSAMYLCASSLGGGNQPQHFGDGTRLSIL.